The next 21 T cell receptor beta chains were all read from a single sample in a study of beta chain features in type 1 diabetes. Their recognized antigens are unknown. Expressed TCRB transcripts were sequenced because the entire RNA isolate underwent reverse transcription. Method: immunoSEQ multiplex PCR; TCRdb's copy keeps in-frame clones and lacks some. Among more than 200,000 clones listed, 16% were seen once. Whole-study findings and limits: Across all four CD4+ subsets, people with type 1 diabetes showed modestly shorter TCRB CDR3s.

The sample was naive CD4+ T cells from blood. The receptors were sampled from a man younger than 40 with type 1 diabetes.

This chain joins TRBV25-1 and TRBJ2-1; 9 nucleotides match TRBD1. Trimming took 9 bases from V and 3 from J; bases not matched to a gene: 6. The germline gives CDR1 MGHDK, CDR2 SYGVNS. The CDR3 has 14 amino acids. The CDR3 sequence is CASRDRVNYNEQFF. As DNA, the CDR3 is TGTGCCAGTCGGGACAGGGTGAACTACAATGAGCAGTTCTTC. Full variable domain (remainder filled in from reference TRBV25-1 and TRBJ2-1): EADIYQTPRYLVIGTGKKITLECSQTMGHDKMYWYQQDPGMELHLIHYSYGVNSTEKGDLSSESTVSRIRTEHFPLTLESARPSHTSQYLCASRDRVNYNEQFFGPGTRLTVL.

This clone has only a few counts. This chain connects TRBV7-6 to TRBJ1-1, with D unclear. Germline-derived CDR1 and CDR2 are SGHVS and FNYEAQ. The CDR3 runs 15 residues. Deletions cut 5 bases from V and 4 bases from J, with 17 bases between. CDR3 residues: CASSPDPGRFTEAFF. The CDR3 bases are TGTGCCAGCAGCCCCGACCCGGGCCGGTTCACTGAAGCTTTCTTT.

This chain links TRBV28 with TRBJ2-7, with D perhaps matching TRBD2 (5 bases). The CDR3 is 16 residues long. V dropped 4 bases and J dropped 2 bases, with 18 bases sitting between them. The germline V gene encodes CDR1 MDHEN and CDR2 SYDVKM. CDR3 loop: CASSSPGIARPYEQYF. The CDR3 DNA sequence: TGTGCCAGCAGTTCCCCCGGGATAGCCCGGCCCTACGAGCAGTACTTC.

The V call is TRBV7-8, the J call TRBJ2-7; D unclear. Deletions cut 5 bases from V and 4 bases from J, with 12 bases between. The CDR3 totals 13 residues. Looked up from germline, CDR1 is SGHVS and CDR2 is FQNEAQ. CDR3 residues: CASSPRTGYEQYF. CDR3 coding DNA: TGTGCCAGCAGCCCGAGGACCGGGTACGAGCAGTACTTC.

This chain joins TRBV5-1 and TRBJ2-5; D remains ambiguous. The CDR3 spans 12 residues. Looked up from germline, CDR1 is SGHRS and CDR2 is YFSETQ. V was trimmed by 0 bases and J by 6 bases, leaving 6 bases between them. The chain's CDR3 is CASSLVGQTQYF. The CDR3 nucleotides read TGCGCCAGCAGCTTGGTTGGTCAGACCCAGTACTTC.

The V gene is TRBV9, the J gene TRBJ2-1; 8 bases match TRBD2. Germline V gene sequence: CDR1 SGDLS, CDR2 YYNGEE. V lost 3 bases and J lost 4; bases outside the gene matches: 3. The CDR3 spans 14 residues. CDR3 sequence reads: CASSASGGYNEQFF. CDR3 DNA: TGTGCCAGCAGCGCATCGGGAGGGTACAATGAGCAGTTCTTC.

This clone was picked up a small number of times. The rearrangement joins TRBV6-5 to TRBJ2-7; D gene unclear. Germline CDR1 and CDR2: MNHEY and SVGAGI. Trimming shortened V by 5 bases and J by 6 bases, and 11 bases separated the two germline ends. The CDR3 loop spans 12 amino acids. The CDR3 spells CASSNDRREQYF. Written as DNA, the CDR3 is TGTGCCAGCAGTAACGATAGGCGCGAGCAGTACTTC.

The sample holds a few counts of this clone. This chain uses TRBV5-1 with TRBJ2-7; D gene uncertain. The CDR3 extends over 12 amino acids. Trimming shortened V by 4 bases and J by 0 bases, and 5 bases separated the two germline ends. Germline CDR1 and CDR2: SGHRS and YFSETQ. DNA of the CDR3: TGCGCCAGCAGCGTGAGCTCCTACGAGCAGTACTTC. Protein sequence: CASSVSSYEQYF.

This clone has only a few counts. At one end, the junction sequence differs from germline, possibly due to a read error. The same CDR3 also results from other DNA sequences found in this sample. The chain recombines TRBV29-1 with TRBJ2-5; 10 nucleotides agree with TRBD2. The CDR3 consists of 13 residues. Per germline, CDR1 SQVTM and CDR2 ANQGSEA. For the CDR3, the DNA is TGCAGCGTAGAAGCGGGAGGGCGAGAGACCCAGTACTTC. Translation gives CSVEAGGRETQYF.

This clone was counted a few times. The V and J genes are TRBV4-1 and TRBJ2-5, with 8 positions matching TRBD1. With 3 bases clipped from V and 4 bases from J, the junction kept 4 bases outside the gene matches. CDR1 and CDR2 from the germline V gene are MGHRA and YSYEKL. This CDR3 contains 14 residues. CDR3 region: CASSHGQGGETQYF. CDR3 in DNA: TGCGCCAGCAGCCACGGACAGGGAGGAGAGACCCAGTACTTC.

The chain's CDR3 is CASSRDSNTEAFF. The CDR3 DNA is TGTGCCAGCAGCCGTGACAGCAACACTGAAGCTTTCTTT. The gene calls are TRBV7-2 and TRBJ1-1; maybe TRBD1 (5 bases). The CDR3 is made up of 13 amino acids. The germline CDR1 and CDR2 sequences are SGHTA and FQGNSA. The germline V and J ends were trimmed by 5 bases and 2 bases, with 9 bases remaining between them.

This clone was detected only a few times. Other nucleotide sequences from this sample produce the same CDR3. The rearrangement uses TRBV7-9 and TRBJ2-3; D uncertain. V shed 2 bases and J shed 5 bases, with 8 bases lying between them. The germline CDR1 and CDR2 sequences are SEHNR and FQNEAQ (reference sequence). This CDR3 region has 13 residues. Here the CDR3 reads CASSLLQRDTQYF. The CDR3 DNA is TGTGCCAGCAGCTTACTCCAACGAGATACGCAGTATTTT.

The chain is built from TRBV29-1 and TRBJ2-3; the D is unclear. The CDR3 consists of 12 residues. The germline CDR1 and CDR2 sequences are SQVTM and ANQGSEA. Trimming removed 5 bases at V and 4 bases at J, with 10 bases between. The CDR3 loop reads CSVNDGSDTQYF. The CDR3 DNA follows: TGCAGCGTTAATGACGGTTCAGATACGCAGTATTTT.

V and J are TRBV29-1 and TRBJ2-1; the match to TRBD2 covers 9 bases. V was clipped by 4 bases and J by 3 bases; unmatched bases: 7. Germline CDR1 SQVTM, CDR2 ANQGSEA. CDR3 length: 15 amino acids. The CDR3 nucleotides read TGCAGCGTTGGCAACAGACTAGCGGTCTACAATGAGCAGTTCTTC. Amino acids: CSVGNRLAVYNEQFF.

This clone has a handful of counts. The chain carries TRBV27 and TRBJ1-1; 7 nucleotides line up with TRBD1. The CDR3 contains 13 residues. J was trimmed by 4 bases and V by 6 bases; bases with no gene match: 5. Germline V lookup: CDR1 MNHEY, CDR2 SMNVEV (reference sequence). CDR3: CASRATGSTEAFF. The CDR3 DNA sequence: TGTGCCAGCAGGGCGACAGGGAGCACTGAAGCTTTCTTT.

This clone was counted a few times. This CDR3 is CASLLPLNYGYTF. CDR3 in DNA: TGTGCCAGCCTACTGCCTCTTAACTATGGCTACACCTTC. The rearrangement joins TRBV6-7 to TRBJ1-2; unclear D gene. TRBV6-7 is given ORF status, its function remaining uncertain. This CDR3 is 13 amino acids long. V lost 8 bases, J lost 1 base, and 11 bases lay in between.

V is TRBV30 and J is TRBJ2-1; 9 bases line up with TRBD2. Germline loops: CDR1 GTSNPN, CDR2 SVGIG (reference sequence). This CDR3 spans 12 amino acids. After removal of 1 base from V and 15 bases from J, the junction contained 7 bases not matched to a gene. In nucleotides, the CDR3 is TGTGCCTGGAGTGGGTCTAGCGGGGTGGGGTTCTTC. Translation: CAWSGSSGVGFF.

This clone has just a few counts. The chain is built from TRBV4-3 and TRBJ2-5; tentatively, D is TRBD1 (5 bases). Germline CDR1 LGHNA, CDR2 YSLEER. CDR3 size: 14 residues. With 0 bases removed from V and 2 bases from J, the gap between germline ends came to 7 bases. This chain's CDR3 is CASSQEPGQETQYF. The CDR3 nucleotides read TGCGCCAGCAGCCAAGAACCAGGGCAAGAGACCCAGTACTTC.

There are a few counts of this clone. V gene TRBV7-9 combines with J gene TRBJ2-3; D is ambiguous. The germline V and J ends were trimmed by 3 bases and 6 bases, with 4 bases remaining between them. The CDR3 spans 11 residues. Per germline, CDR1 SEHNR and CDR2 FQNEAQ (reference sequence). CDR3 amino acids: CASSFRDTQYF. The CDR3 nucleotides are TGTGCCAGCAGCTTCAGGGATACGCAGTATTTT.

This clone was observed a few times. The chain carries TRBV29-1 and TRBJ2-3; D is possibly TRBD2 (6 bases). The germline V gene has CDR1 SQVTM and CDR2 ANQGSEA. V was clipped by 5 bases and J by 7 bases, with 31 bases between them. The CDR3 totals 18 residues. CDR3 nucleotide sequence: TGCAGCGTTTTTTTTGCCCGGATGGGCCGGAGGGGAACTAATACGCAGTATTTT. It specifies CSVFFARMGRRGTNTQYF.

Notes on this clone: Sequence at one end of the junction differs from germline and may be a read error. The chain recombines TRBV7-7 with TRBJ2-7; 10 bases fit TRBD1. CDR1 SSHAT and CDR2 FNYEAQ come from the germline V gene (reference sequence). The CDR3 has 14 amino acids. The CDR3 is CASSPDRGPYEQYF. The CDR3 DNA reads as TGTGCTAGCAGTCCCGACAGGGGGCCCTACGAGCAGTACTTC.